The 27 T cell receptor beta chains below come from one sample, sequenced in a study of control samples from healthy donors and cancer patients. Repertoires were generated with immunoSEQ multiplex PCR, while TCRdb's copy carries only in-frame clones and drops some. The data show 90,000 to 100,000 clones, with about nine tenths seen just once and over 3% held by the top ten. The sample consisted of blood. These TCRs come from a young woman in good health.

The chain joins TRBV21-1 to TRBJ2-3; TRBD2, the table's D call, was not compared with the DNA. TRBV21-1 is a listed pseudogene. The CDR3 totals 18 residues. The CDR3, as DNA: TGTGCCAGCAGCGTCCATAAGGGGAGCGGGGGCATCGTGGATACGCAGTATTTT. Amino acids: CASSVHKGSGGIVDTQYF.

The chain carries TRBV10-3 and TRBJ2-7; D tentatively fits TRBD1 or TRBD2 (5 bases each). Germline CDR1 ENHRY, CDR2 SYGVKD. CDR3 length: 14 amino acids. V shed 3 bases and J shed 2 bases, with 11 bases lying between them. CDR3 DNA sequence: TGTGCCATCAGTGATTCCGGGACGCCCTACGAGCAGTACTTC. As protein: CAISDSGTPYEQYF.

This clone was seen just once. The rearrangement joins TRBV19 to TRBJ2-3; no clear D gene. Trimming removed 6 bases at V and 2 bases at J, with 12 bases between. The germline V gene encodes CDR1 LNHDA and CDR2 SQIVND (reference sequence). The CDR3 contains 14 residues. Here the CDR3 reads CASSSQKDTDTQYF. The CDR3 DNA is TGTGCCAGTAGCTCACAGAAAGACACAGATACGCAGTATTTT.

The rearrangement joins TRBV19 to TRBJ2-2; no definite D call. This CDR3 is 12 amino acids long. Germline assignment: CDR1 LNHDA and CDR2 SQIVND (reference sequence). V dropped 10 bases and J dropped 3 bases, with 9 bases sitting between them. CDR3 region: CATRSDTGELFF. CDR3 bases: TGTGCCACCAGGTCGGACACCGGGGAGCTGTTTTTT.

The chain is built from TRBV18 and TRBJ2-7; 8 positions agree with TRBD1. Per the germline V gene, CDR1 is KGHSH and CDR2 is LQKENI. Trimming removed 6 bases from V and 2 bases from J; junction bases left unmatched: 9. This CDR3 has 15 residues. CDR3 in amino acids: CASSSDRDQPYEQYF. As DNA, the CDR3 is TGTGCCAGCTCCTCGGACAGGGACCAACCCTACGAGCAGTACTTC.

The chain carries TRBV11-3 and TRBJ1-2; D possibly corresponds to TRBD1 (5 bases). CDR1 SGHNT and CDR2 YENEEA come from the germline V gene. V was cut by 5 bases and J by 2 bases, with 21 bases left in between. This CDR3 contains 17 residues. The CDR3 spells CASSHQGPRVRNYGYTF. CDR3 in DNA: TGTGCCAGCAGCCATCAGGGACCCCGGGTAAGGAACTATGGCTACACCTTC.

CDR3: CASSARQGGHSPLHF. As DNA, the CDR3 is TGTGCCAGTAGTGCCAGACAGGGGGGTCATTCACCCCTCCACTTT. The chain employs TRBV19 and TRBJ1-6; TRBD1 matches 9 bases. This CDR3 spans 15 amino acids. After removal of 5 bases from V and 8 bases from J, the junction contained 7 bases not matched to a gene. The germline V gene has CDR1 LNHDA and CDR2 SQIVND (reference sequence). Supplemented by reference TRBV19 and TRBJ1-6, the full variable domain reads DGGITQSPKYLFRKEGQNVTLSCEQNLNHDAMYWYRQDPGQGLRLIYYSQIVNDFQKGDIAEGYSVSREKKESFPLTVTSAQKNPTAFYLCASSARQGGHSPLHFGNGTRLTVT.

The CDR3 region has the DNA TGTGCCAGCAGCCACGGGCGGGAGGATGGATCCTATGGCTACACCTTC. It encodes CASSHGREDGSYGYTF. V gene TRBV5-8 combines with J gene TRBJ1-2; D call uncertain. V dropped 4 bases and J dropped 4 bases, with 20 bases sitting between them. This CDR3 comprises 16 residues. In germline, CDR1 is SGHTS, CDR2 YDEGEE.

J is TRBJ1-1 and V is TRBV5-6; D call uncertain. The germline V gene has CDR1 SGHDT and CDR2 YYEEEE. The CDR3 sequence is 15 residues long. Trimming removed 6 bases from V and 5 bases from J, with 20 bases in between. This CDR3 is CASTSPTSSKTEAFF. Written as DNA, the CDR3 is TGTGCCAGCACCTCCCCTACATCTTCTAAGACTGAAGCTTTCTTT.

The chain is built from TRBV19 and TRBJ2-7; weak D call: TRBD2 (5 bases). CDR1 is LNHDA, CDR2 SQIVND, per germline (reference sequence). There are 13 residues in the CDR3. V dropped 1 base and J dropped 6 bases, with 10 bases sitting between them. The CDR3 DNA reads as TGTGCCAGTAGTATAGTGAGAGGGTCCGAGCAGTACTTC. Encoded protein: CASSIVRGSEQYF. Full variable domain (remainder filled in from reference TRBV19 and TRBJ2-7): DGGITQSPKYLFRKEGQNVTLSCEQNLNHDAMYWYRQDPGQGLRLIYYSQIVNDFQKGDIAEGYSVSREKKESFPLTVTSAQKNPTAFYLCASSIVRGSEQYFGPGTRLTVT.

This clone was observed once. The gene calls are TRBV4-1 and TRBJ1-6, with D uncertain. The germline gives CDR1 MGHRA, CDR2 YSYEKL. V was cut by 0 bases and J by 0 bases, with 9 bases left in between. The CDR3 spans 17 residues. CDR3 sequence: CASSQEEGSSYNSPLHF. CDR3 bases: TGCGCCAGCAGCCAAGAAGAAGGGAGCTCCTATAATTCACCCCTCCACTTT.

The chain has TRBV9 and TRBJ1-3; D is undetermined. The V end was cut by 4 bases, the J end by 0 bases, with 11 bases between. The CDR3 has 15 amino acids. Germline V gene data show CDR1 as SGDLS and CDR2 as YYNGEE. CDR3 sequence (DNA): TGTGCCAGCAGCTCCGGGCGGTCCTCTGGAAACACCATATATTTT. Its protein is CASSSGRSSGNTIYF.

This clone has a single count. V is TRBV14 and J is TRBJ2-3; the D is unclear. V shed 3 bases and J shed 4 bases, with 5 bases lying between them. Per the germline V gene, CDR1 is SGHDN and CDR2 is FVKESK. The CDR3 spans 12 residues. This chain's CDR3 is CASSQTPDTQYF. The CDR3 coding sequence is TGTGCCAGCAGCCAGACACCAGATACGCAGTATTTT.

The chain employs TRBV24-1 and TRBJ2-1; D might be TRBD2 (6 bases). CDR3 length: 17 residues. Germline CDR1 reads KGHDR; CDR2 reads SFDVKD. With 6 bases removed from V and 5 bases from J, the gap between germline ends came to 22 bases. The CDR3 region has the DNA TGTGCCACCAGTTCCCCCAGCGGTGGCGGGGCTAACAATGAGCAGTTCTTC. Encoded protein: CATSSPSGGGANNEQFF.

This chain uses TRBV28 with TRBJ2-7, with 7 nucleotides matching TRBD1. The CDR3 has 14 amino acids. V shed 3 bases and J 4 bases; nucleotides not matched to a gene: 6. The V gene's germline CDR1 is MDHEN and CDR2 SYDVKM. The CDR3 DNA reads as TGTGCCAGCAGTTTGTACGGGACAGCATACGAGCAGTACTTC. It is translated as CASSLYGTAYEQYF.

This sequence joins TRBV18 and TRBJ2-3; D possibly corresponds to TRBD1 (6 bases). With 5 bases removed from V and 6 bases from J, the gap between germline ends came to 21 bases. CDR3 length: 16 amino acids. Germline V lookup: CDR1 KGHSH, CDR2 LQKENI. Here the CDR3 reads CASSWGHDNLYDTQYF. As DNA, the CDR3 is TGTGCCAGCTCATGGGGACATGACAACCTTTATGATACGCAGTATTTT.

The J gene is TRBJ2-3, the V gene TRBV7-9, with D perhaps TRBD1 or TRBD2 (5 bases each). The CDR3 has 12 residues. The ends were cut back, 6 bases at V and 10 bases at J, with 14 bases in the middle. Germline V CDR1 and CDR2: SEHNR, FQNEAQ (reference sequence). CDR3 in amino acids: CASRSGTPSQYF. The DNA of the CDR3 is TGTGCCAGCAGATCAGGGACCCCATCGCAGTATTTT.

The chain recombines TRBV24-1 with TRBJ2-5, with D perhaps TRBD1 (6 bases). The CDR3 runs to 15 residues. Between the trimmed V and J ends, which lost 1 base and 2 bases, there was a span of 10 bases. Per the germline V gene, CDR1 is KGHDR and CDR2 is SFDVKD. This CDR3 is CATSDFKQGQETQYF. The CDR3 bases are TGTGCCACCAGTGATTTCAAACAGGGTCAAGAGACCCAGTACTTC.

This clone appeared once. This rearrangement joins TRBV19 to TRBJ1-1; possibly TRBD1 for D (6 bases). CDR3 length: 14 amino acids. CDR1 is LNHDA, CDR2 SQIVND, per germline (reference sequence). The V end was cut by 10 bases, the J end by 8 bases, with 23 bases between. Here the CDR3 reads CATQSGGPRREAFF. The CDR3 DNA follows: TGTGCCACACAGAGTGGGGGCCCCAGAAGGGAAGCTTTCTTT.

The V call is TRBV11-2, the J call TRBJ2-2, with 13 positions matching TRBD2. The CDR3 consists of 17 residues. Germline V gene lookup returns CDR1 SGHAT and CDR2 FQNNGV. J gave up 5 bases and V 1 base, and 4 bases lay outside the gene matches. The CDR3 DNA sequence: TGTGCCAGCAGCTTAGCACTAGCGGGGGGGATGACCGGGGAGCTGTTTTTT. Translated, it gives CASSLALAGGMTGELFF.

The genes are TRBV4-1 and TRBJ2-7, with 11 nucleotides matching TRBD2. Germline V gene data show CDR1 as MGHRA and CDR2 as YSYEKL. Unmatched junction bases numbered 6, after V lost 2 bases and J lost 0 bases. The CDR3 consists of 17 residues. The CDR3 region has the DNA TGCGCCAGCAGCCAAACCTCGACTAGCGGGGACTCCTACGAGCAGTACTTC. Translated: CASSQTSTSGDSYEQYF.

The chain couples TRBV6-1 to TRBJ1-1; D is unresolved. Trimming removed 2 bases at V and 5 bases at J, with 15 bases between. This CDR3 has 15 amino acids. Germline V gene data show CDR1 as MNHNS and CDR2 as SASEGT. The CDR3 sequence is CASSENSRGGTEAFF. In DNA form, the CDR3 reads TGTGCCAGCAGTGAAAATTCGCGGGGAGGGACTGAAGCTTTCTTT.

The chain has TRBV13 and TRBJ1-1, with 10 bases aligning to TRBD1. The V gene end was trimmed by 5 bases and the J gene end by 7 bases; junction bases not matched to a gene: 4. Germline V gene sequence: CDR1 PRHDT, CDR2 FYEKMQ (reference sequence). The CDR3 runs 13 residues. Here the CDR3 DNA reads TGTGCCAGCAGCCGAGGGACAGGGGTTGAAGCTTTCTTT. Translating it yields CASSRGTGVEAFF.

The chain uses TRBV9 and TRBJ1-4; no clear D. The germline V and J ends were trimmed by 4 bases and 4 bases, with 8 bases remaining between them. The CDR3 has 13 amino acids. Looked up from germline, CDR1 is SGDLS and CDR2 is YYNGEE. The CDR3 is CASSPSHNEKLFF. The CDR3, as DNA: TGTGCCAGCAGCCCCAGTCATAATGAAAAACTGTTTTTT.

This sequence joins TRBV5-5 and TRBJ1-2, with unresolved D. The CDR3 has 13 residues. The germline CDR1 and CDR2 sequences are SGHKS and YYEKEE (reference sequence). V was clipped by 9 bases and J by 7 bases, with 19 bases between them. The CDR3 loop reads CATSPESSFGYTF. The CDR3 nucleotides are TGTGCCACCTCTCCCGAGTCGAGCTTTGGCTACACCTTC.

This sequence joins TRBV10-3 and TRBJ1-6, with 11 bases that match TRBD1. Per germline, CDR1 ENHRY and CDR2 SYGVKD. V lost 4 bases and J lost 2; bases outside the gene matches: 4. The CDR3 has 17 residues. Here the CDR3 reads CAISGGTGGAYNSPLHF. The CDR3 region has the DNA TGTGCCATCAGTGGAGGGACAGGGGGTGCCTATAATTCACCCCTCCACTTT.

V gene TRBV12-3 or TRBV12-4 combines with J gene TRBJ1-1; D is possibly TRBD1 (5 bases). This CDR3 has 13 residues. Trimming left V 5 bases short and J 2 bases short, with 9 bases between. CDR3 sequence (DNA): TGTGCCAGCAGTCCCCGGGACAACACTGAAGCTTTCTTT. This codes for CASSPRDNTEAFF.